This entry lists 9 T cell receptor beta chains sequenced from one sample in a study of blood T cell repertoires in COVID-19. Only in-frame clones appear in the TCRdb table, and some are missing; sequencing was by immunoSEQ multiplex PCR. In the table there are some 490,000 clones, more than 85% of which are singletons. Sequencing used PBMCs or T cells enriched from blood (not recorded which). Receptor source: a woman aged 60-75 years who had recovered from COVID-19.

The count of this clone is one. The chain uses TRBV6-5 and TRBJ2-2, with 10 bases lining up with TRBD1. The germline V gene has CDR1 MNHEY and CDR2 SVGAGI. J gave up 5 bases and V 6 bases, and 6 bases lay outside the gene matches. The CDR3 extends over 15 amino acids. CDR3 region: CASSRGTGVTGELFF. As DNA, the CDR3 is TGTGCCAGCAGCCGCGGGACAGGGGTAACCGGGGAGCTGTTTTTT.

This chain links TRBV28 with TRBJ1-2; D not resolved. CDR1 MDHEN and CDR2 SYDVKM come from the germline V gene. With 1 base removed from V and 7 bases from J, the gap between germline ends came to 10 bases. The CDR3 covers 13 residues. The CDR3 here is CASSLSGRGGYTF. CDR3 coding DNA: TGTGCCAGCAGTTTATCGGGGAGAGGTGGCTACACCTTC.

The chain uses TRBV24-1 and TRBJ2-2; the D gene is possibly TRBD2 (5 bases). Germline CDR1 is KGHDR and CDR2 is SFDVKD. CDR3 size: 17 residues. V shed 5 bases and J shed 3 bases, with 18 bases lying between them. The CDR3 is CATSAHEGFDYTGELFF. CDR3 coding DNA: TGTGCCACCAGTGCGCACGAGGGATTCGATTACACCGGGGAGCTGTTTTTT.

This chain's CDR3 is CASRPEGSNQPQHF. CDR3 in DNA: TGTGCCAGCAGGCCCGAGGGTAGCAATCAGCCCCAGCATTTT. V is TRBV2 and J is TRBJ1-5; D is undetermined. Between the trimmed V and J ends, which lost 6 bases and 0 bases, there was a span of 9 bases. Germline lookup yields CDR1 SNHLY and CDR2 FYNNEI. This CDR3 is built from 14 residues.

This clone came up a few times. The CDR3 DNA follows: TGTGCCAGCAGCTTCGGGGGGGGGAGAAACACTGAAGCTTTCTTT. This codes for CASSFGGGRNTEAFF. The J gene is TRBJ1-1, the V gene TRBV7-8; D may be TRBD1 (5 bases). V was clipped by 3 bases and J by 2 bases, with 13 bases between them. The germline gives CDR1 SGHVS, CDR2 FQNEAQ. CDR3 length: 15 residues.

V and J are TRBV29-1 and TRBJ1-4; tentative D call: TRBD1 (5 bases). CDR3 length: 15 amino acids. From germline, CDR1 is SQVTM and CDR2 ANQGSEA. Trimming took off 4 bases at V and 4 bases at J, with 16 bases between the two ends. CDR3 DNA: TGCAGCGTTGTCGTAGCGGGGGTGGTTAATGAAAAACTGTTTTTT. It is translated as CSVVVAGVVNEKLFF.

This chain links TRBV24-1 with TRBJ2-1; possibly TRBD2 for D (7 bases). The CDR3 has 17 amino acids. Germline loops: CDR1 KGHDR, CDR2 SFDVKD. V gave up 4 bases and J gave up 4 bases, with 19 bases separating them. CDR3 protein: CATSDQARGALYNEQFF. The CDR3 nucleotides read TGTGCCACCAGTGACCAAGCTCGGGGGGCCCTTTACAATGAGCAGTTCTTC.

The chain recombines TRBV30 with TRBJ1-1, with D uncertain. Deletions cut 4 bases from V and 0 bases from J, with 12 bases between. The CDR3 loop spans 14 amino acids. Germline CDR1 and CDR2: GTSNPN and SVGIG (reference sequence). CDR3 DNA sequence: TGTGCCTGGACCCTGCGGGCAGTGAACACTGAAGCTTTCTTT. It codes for CAWTLRAVNTEAFF. The full variable domain, rest sourced from reference TRBV30 and TRBJ1-1, is SQTIHQWPATLVQPVGSPLSLECTVEGTSNPNLYWYRQAAGRGLQLLFYSVGIGQISSEVPQNLSASRPQDRQFILSSKKLLLSDSGFYLCAWTLRAVNTEAFFGQGTRLTVV.

The J gene is TRBJ1-1, the V gene TRBV25-1; the D gene is possibly TRBD1 (6 bases). Per the germline V gene, CDR1 is MGHDK and CDR2 is SYGVNS. This CDR3 has 13 residues. The V gene lost 4 bases and the J gene lost 1 base, with 7 bases spanning the gap. The CDR3 sequence: CASSADRNTEAFF. The CDR3 nucleotides read TGTGCCAGCAGTGCGGACAGGAACACTGAAGCTTTCTTT. The variable domain in full, completed from reference TRBV25-1 and TRBJ1-1, reads EADIYQTPRYLVIGTGKKITLECSQTMGHDKMYWYQQDPGMELHLIHYSYGVNSTEKGDLSSESTVSRIRTEHFPLTLESARPSHTSQYLCASSADRNTEAFFGQGTRLTVV.